This T cell receptor (beta chain) came from a study of blood T cell repertoires in COVID-19. Study context: T cells, B-cell-depleted T cells, or PBMCs supplied cDNA or gDNA.

The V and J ends lost 1 base and 2 bases, in that order; junction bases with no gene match: 1. The CDR3 is made up of 14 amino acids. The germline V gene has CDR1 SGHNT and CDR2 YYREEE (reference sequence). Sequencing was performed with immunoSEQ multiplex PCR; in TCRdb, only in-frame clones are kept and a portion is missing. The table includes some 380,000 clones, 88% detected once. Source material: PBMCs or T cells enriched from blood (not recorded which). The V call is TRBV5-4, the J call TRBJ2-7; 9 bases map to TRBD1. The origin of this receptor is a woman in her forties with acute COVID-19. CDR3 amino acids: CASSLTGGAYEQYF. CDR3 coding DNA: TGTGCCAGCAGCTTGACAGGGGGCGCCTACGAGCAGTACTTC.